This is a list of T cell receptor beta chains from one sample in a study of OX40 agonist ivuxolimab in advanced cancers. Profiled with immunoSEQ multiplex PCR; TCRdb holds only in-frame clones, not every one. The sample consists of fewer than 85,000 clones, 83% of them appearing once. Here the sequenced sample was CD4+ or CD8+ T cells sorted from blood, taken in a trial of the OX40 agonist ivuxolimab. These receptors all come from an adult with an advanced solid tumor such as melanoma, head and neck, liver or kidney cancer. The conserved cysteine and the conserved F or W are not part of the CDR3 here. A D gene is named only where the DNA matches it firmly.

ASSELWSVETQY NA TRBV6-1
ASSASGATNEKLF NA TRBV7-9
ASSLPGGLYNEQF TRBD2 TRBV5-6
AWSVASEQF NA TRBV30
ASSSRDRDGYT TRBD1 TRBV19
ASSPLVGALVNEQF NA TRBV5-1
ASAGFRGTEAF NA TRBV7-3
ASSPGGGRTDTQY NA TRBV18
ASSYPGTGGTEAF TRBD1 TRBV5-1
ASSLVPGRGEQY NA TRBV7-8
TSKPGTPRDTQY NA TRBV1
ASSEFIGEGTGELF NA TRBV25-1
ASSYSVTAQETQY NA TRBV6-6
ASSDTGAGQPQH TRBD1 TRBV4-1
ASSAGGTSGNTIY NA TRBV9
ASSYDRENTIY TRBD1 TRBV6-5
ASSREAHGSRF NA TRBV19
ASSLVLAGGDSTDTQY TRBD2 TRBV5-1
ASSQVGRENQPQH NA TRBV4-1
ASGYLGQLNTGELF TRBD1 TRBV19
ASSYSVTGNYEQY TRBD1 TRBV6-5
ASSLAGFISYEQY NA TRBV11-1
ASNKLGQGRAETQY TRBD1 TRBV5-4
ASSGTGTFAANQPQH NA TRBV7-8
ASSQVTNTGELF NA TRBV4-2
ASSLGSVAGGYEQY TRBD2 TRBV7-2
AWSTRPAGGGYT NA TRBV30
ATGTSGNTIY NA TRBV2
ASSSFWGEQY NA TRBV7-9
ASSSGPVRMNTEAF NA TRBV6-5
ASSSGTGRWSNTGELF TRBD1 TRBV9
AQGVGYEQY TRBD1 TRBV30
ASSSRGSGGQHSYEQY TRBD2 TRBV7-2
ASSLLWGSISGANVLT NA TRBV7-8
ASRPQGLAGGRGELF TRBD2 TRBV2
ASSLRQGRSYEQY TRBD1 TRBV5-1
SAGLAAYNEQF TRBD2 TRBV29-1
AWAGTGDTEAF TRBD1 TRBV30
ASSFQDYEQY NA TRBV2
ASQGDTGELF NA TRBV18